Listed here are 30 T cell receptor beta chains from one sample, sequenced in a study of T cell responses to AZD1222 COVID-19 vaccine. The protocol was immunoSEQ multiplex PCR, while the TCRdb copy is restricted to in-frame clones and leaves out a portion. The table has around 81,000 clones, 70% to 85% seen once. Sequenced here: peripheral blood, sampled on day 0 of AZD1222 vaccination. These receptors came from an adult in good health.

The genes are TRBV7-2 and TRBJ2-7; tentatively, D is TRBD2 (5 bases). V gave up 1 base and J gave up 2 bases, with 15 bases separating them. The germline gives CDR1 SGHTA, CDR2 FQGNSA. This CDR3 spans 16 amino acids. CDR3 in amino acids: CASSLVVPGSAYEQYF. The CDR3 bases are TGTGCCAGCAGCTTAGTTGTCCCGGGGAGCGCCTACGAGCAGTACTTC.

In DNA form, the CDR3 reads TGTGCTAGTGGTCACGGGGTCGAGAGGCCTAACTATGGCTACACCTTC. Its protein is CASGHGVERPNYGYTF. The chain combines TRBV12-5 with TRBJ1-2; D is unresolved. CDR1 and CDR2 (germline): LGHNT, FRNRAP. Trimming took off 5 bases at V and 0 bases at J, with 16 bases between the two ends. CDR3 length equals 16 residues.

The rearrangement links TRBV9 to TRBJ1-3, with unresolved D. Trimming removed 4 bases from V and 3 bases from J, with 14 bases in between. The germline gives CDR1 SGDLS, CDR2 YYNGEE. The CDR3 totals 15 residues. CDR3 sequence reads: CASSPSVGGGNTIYF. In DNA form, the CDR3 reads TGTGCCAGCAGCCCCTCCGTGGGCGGTGGAAACACCATATATTTT.

The rearrangement uses TRBV7-9 and TRBJ1-2; 8 bases are a match to TRBD1. CDR1 is SEHNR, CDR2 FQNEAQ, per germline (reference sequence). The CDR3 is made up of 14 amino acids. Trimming cost V 3 bases and J 4 bases; bases outside gene matches: 4. CDR3: CASSFFRGPYGYTF. As DNA, the CDR3 is TGTGCCAGCAGCTTCTTCAGGGGGCCCTATGGCTACACCTTC. Filled out from reference TRBV7-9 and TRBJ1-2, the complete variable domain reads DTGVSQNPRHKITKRGQNVTFRCDPISEHNRLYWYRQTLGQGPEFLTYFQNEAQLEKSRLLSDRFSAERPKGSFSTLEIQRTEQGDSAMYLCASSFFRGPYGYTFGSGTRLTVV.

The CDR3 nucleotides read TGCGCCAGCAGTGTAAGGGGCACAGATACGCAGTATTTT. Translated, it gives CASSVRGTDTQYF. The chain recombines TRBV10-2 with TRBJ2-3; D unclear. The CDR3 contains 13 residues. CDR1 WSHSY and CDR2 SAAADI come from the germline V gene. V was clipped by 4 bases and J by 1 base, with 6 bases between them.

The chain is built from TRBV15 and TRBJ1-5, with D tentatively TRBD1 (5 bases). The germline V gene encodes CDR1 LNHNV and CDR2 YYDKDF (reference sequence). The CDR3 runs 14 residues. V lost 2 bases and J 2 bases, leaving 7 bases between the germline ends. The DNA of the CDR3 is TGTGCCACCAGCAGACAGGGCGGCAATCAGCCCCAGCATTTT. Protein sequence: CATSRQGGNQPQHF.

V usage is TRBV7-2 and J usage is TRBJ2-1; TRBD2 is a possible D gene (5 bases). This CDR3 spans 18 amino acids. V lost 4 bases and J 0 bases, leaving 19 bases between the germline ends. In germline, CDR1 is SGHTA, CDR2 FQGNSA. This chain's CDR3 is CASSSTSGFQSSYNEQFF. DNA for the CDR3: TGTGCCAGCAGCTCAACTAGTGGGTTCCAGAGCTCCTACAATGAGCAGTTCTTC.

The rearrangement links TRBV25-1 to TRBJ2-5; 10 nucleotides agree with TRBD2. The CDR3 runs 14 residues. V was pared by 6 bases and J by 7 bases, with 8 bases of the junction left unmatched. Germline CDR1 and CDR2: MGHDK and SYGVNS. CDR3 sequence reads: CASSLAGDLGTQYF. In DNA, the CDR3 is TGTGCCAGCAGCCTAGCGGGAGACCTCGGGACCCAGTACTTC. The full variable domain, completed using reference TRBV25-1 and TRBJ2-5, is EADIYQTPRYLVIGTGKKITLECSQTMGHDKMYWYQQDPGMELHLIHYSYGVNSTEKGDLSSESTVSRIRTEHFPLTLESARPSHTSQYLCASSLAGDLGTQYFGPGTRLLVL.

The CDR3 here is CASSQDQGGYGYTF. CDR3 DNA: TGCGCCAGCAGCCAAGATCAGGGCGGCTATGGCTACACCTTC. The chain uses TRBV4-3 and TRBJ1-2; maybe TRBD1 (5 bases). This CDR3 comprises 14 residues. Between the trimmed V and J ends, which lost 0 bases and 4 bases, there was a span of 9 bases. In germline, CDR1 is LGHNA, CDR2 YSLEER.

The chain recombines TRBV7-2 with TRBJ2-3; 7 nucleotides align to TRBD2. With 8 bases clipped from V and 6 bases from J, the junction kept 14 bases outside the gene matches. Germline V gives CDR1 SGHTA, CDR2 FQGNSA. The CDR3 extends over 15 amino acids. CDR3 sequence (DNA): TGTGCCAGCGGGATCTTGGGAGGGCCTTCGGATACGCAGTATTTT. Amino acids: CASGILGGPSDTQYF.

The rearrangement uses TRBV5-4 and TRBJ2-5, with TRBD1 matching 10 bases. Germline V lookup: CDR1 SGHNT, CDR2 YYREEE (reference sequence). CDR3 size: 14 residues. The ends lost 4 bases at V and 5 bases at J; junction bases unmatched: 5. Written as DNA, the CDR3 is TGTGCCAGCAGCCGGGACAGGGGCGGGGAGACCCAGTACTTC. The encoded protein is CASSRDRGGETQYF.

This chain connects TRBV19 to TRBJ2-7; D ambiguous. V dropped 4 bases and J dropped 4 bases, with 14 bases sitting between them. CDR3 length: 14 amino acids. The germline V gene encodes CDR1 LNHDA and CDR2 SQIVND (reference sequence). CDR3 DNA: TGTGCCAGTAGTAAAGACCCCGTGGGATACGAGCAGTACTTC. Translating it yields CASSKDPVGYEQYF.

The rearrangement joins TRBV6-1 to TRBJ2-7; D might be TRBD1 (5 bases). The CDR3 runs to 16 residues. Trimming pared 4 bases from V and 0 bases from J, leaving 16 bases between. The germline gives CDR1 MNHNS, CDR2 SASEGT. CDR3 DNA sequence: TGTGCCAGCAGTGTTGGTTGGGGCCTCAGCTCCTACGAGCAGTACTTC. Translation: CASSVGWGLSSYEQYF.

The V and J genes are TRBV2 and TRBJ2-3; perhaps TRBD2 as D (6 bases). From germline, CDR1 is SNHLY and CDR2 FYNNEI. CDR3 length: 15 amino acids. Trimming left V 5 bases short and J 8 bases short, with 20 bases between. CDR3: CASSSGTPGSTTQYF. The CDR3 bases are TGTGCCAGCAGTTCCGGGACCCCCGGGAGCACTACGCAGTATTTT.

CDR3 in DNA: TGTGCCAGCAGGACAGGTTCCTACGATCAGCCCCAGCATTTT. Residues: CASRTGSYDQPQHF. The chain is built from TRBV27 and TRBJ1-5, with D possibly TRBD1 on 6 matching bases. CDR3 length equals 14 residues. V shed 6 bases and J shed 5 bases, with 14 bases lying between them. CDR1 and CDR2 (germline): MNHEY, SMNVEV (reference sequence).

The chain employs TRBV7-2 and TRBJ1-5, with D uncertain. The CDR3 totals 15 residues. The germline V gene has CDR1 SGHTA and CDR2 FQGNSA. Trimming pared 5 bases from V and 4 bases from J, leaving 15 bases between. In nucleotides, the CDR3 is TGTGCCAGCAGCCCCGGCGCTGCCCGGAATCAGCCCCAGCATTTT. Encoded protein: CASSPGAARNQPQHF.

The CDR3 loop is CASSPSLEGNEQFF. The DNA for the CDR3 is TGTGCCAGCAGCCCCTCTCTTGAGGGCAATGAGCAGTTCTTC. The rearrangement links TRBV4-2 to TRBJ2-1, with D possibly matching TRBD2 (5 bases). The V gene lost 4 bases and the J gene lost 6 bases, with 13 bases spanning the gap. The CDR3 loop spans 14 amino acids. Germline V CDR1 and CDR2: LGHNA, YNFKEQ.

This chain connects TRBV11-2 to TRBJ2-1, with 8 bases matching TRBD2. In germline, CDR1 is SGHAT, CDR2 FQNNGV. Trimming at V came to 1 base and at J to 2 bases, leaving 1 base not matched to a gene. This CDR3 is built from 15 residues. The CDR3 spells CASSLGRGAYNEQFF. CDR3 nucleotides: TGTGCCAGCAGCTTAGGGCGGGGGGCCTACAATGAGCAGTTCTTC.

V gene TRBV7-2 combines with J gene TRBJ2-4; D possibly corresponds to TRBD1 (5 bases). V was shortened by 1 base and J by 6 bases, with 13 bases between the two germline ends. This CDR3 region has 15 residues. Germline CDR1 and CDR2: SGHTA and FQGNSA. As DNA, the CDR3 is TGTGCCAGCAGCTTAGGTCCAGGGTTTGGAAACATTCAGTACTTC. This gives the protein CASSLGPGFGNIQYF.

The chain recombines TRBV5-6 with TRBJ1-4; D is unresolved. The CDR3 is made up of 15 amino acids. Trimming stripped 3 bases from V and 1 base from J, with 10 bases between. The germline V gene has CDR1 SGHDT and CDR2 YYEEEE. CDR3 region: CASSWGSGTNEKLFF. In nucleotides, the CDR3 is TGTGCCAGCAGCTGGGGTAGTGGAACTAATGAAAAACTGTTTTTT.

The chain combines TRBV11-2 with TRBJ1-4; no definite D call. The CDR3 length is 14 residues. Germline V gene sequence: CDR1 SGHAT, CDR2 FQNNGV. V lost 4 bases to trimming and J lost 8 bases, with 14 bases between them. The CDR3 is CASSYEPAEEKLFF. The CDR3, as DNA: TGTGCCAGCAGCTACGAGCCCGCGGAAGAAAAACTGTTTTTT.

The rearrangement links TRBV4-1 to TRBJ1-6, with TRBD1 identical over 7 bases. Per the germline V gene, CDR1 is MGHRA and CDR2 is YSYEKL. The CDR3 extends over 15 amino acids. V lost 7 bases, J lost 9 bases, and 12 bases stayed unmatched. CDR3 DNA sequence: TGCGCCAGCATACTCCGGGAGGGGGCCCTTTCACCCCTCCACTTT. Amino acid sequence: CASILREGALSPLHF.

V and J are TRBV10-3 and TRBJ2-1; D is perhaps TRBD1 or TRBD2 (5 bases each). V was pared by 8 bases and J by 5 bases, with 7 bases between. Germline V gives CDR1 ENHRY, CDR2 SYGVKD. CDR3 size: 11 residues. The CDR3 spells CAIEGNNEQFF. CDR3 DNA: TGTGCCATCGAGGGGAACAATGAGCAGTTCTTC.

The chain links TRBV27 to TRBJ1-2; D not certain. With 3 bases removed from V and 8 bases from J, the gap between germline ends came to 19 bases. Germline lookup yields CDR1 MNHEY and CDR2 SMNVEV (reference sequence). This CDR3 comprises 15 residues. CDR3 in DNA: TGTGCCAGCAGTTTCCACCGACGGCCCCTGTGGGGCTACACCTTC. Residues: CASSFHRRPLWGYTF.

The V and J genes are TRBV4-1 and TRBJ2-7; TRBD2 might be the D (5 bases). The CDR3 length is 15 residues. Trimming took 0 bases from V and 2 from J, leaving 11 bases between them. Germline values: CDR1 MGHRA, CDR2 YSYEKL. The CDR3 bases are TGCGCCAGCAGCCAAGAAATGTTCGGGACCTACGAGCAGTACTTC. This gives the protein CASSQEMFGTYEQYF.

The rearrangement joins TRBV5-1 to TRBJ1-1; D gene ambiguous. The CDR3 is 14 residues long. V was clipped by 5 bases and J by 0 bases, with 11 bases between them. Germline CDR1 SGHRS, CDR2 YFSETQ. In nucleotides, the CDR3 is TGCGCCAGCAGAATCATTCCCATGAACACTGAAGCTTTCTTT. It specifies CASRIIPMNTEAFF.

This clone turned up a few times. The rearrangement joins TRBV21-1 to TRBJ2-7; TRBD2 reflects the table's D call only, with no check against the DNA. TRBV21-1 is noted as a pseudogene. The CDR3 is made up of 18 amino acids. The CDR3 coding sequence is TGTGCCAGCAGCTCACCGGGACAGGGGACTAGCGGGGCCTACGAGCAGTACTTC. This translates into CASSSPGQGTSGAYEQYF.

This CDR3 is CASATDGSSGEKLFF. The CDR3 DNA sequence: TGCGCCAGCGCCACCGACGGTAGCTCGGGTGAAAAACTGTTTTTT. J is TRBJ1-4 and V is TRBV5-1; D is ambiguous. The CDR3 totals 15 residues. The V gene lost 7 bases and the J gene lost 7 bases, with 20 bases spanning the gap. Germline V lookup: CDR1 SGHRS, CDR2 YFSETQ.

The CDR3 DNA sequence: TGTGCCAGCAGCTTAGGGGCAGGGCCCTACGAGCAGTACTTC. Translating it yields CASSLGAGPYEQYF. V gene TRBV13 combines with J gene TRBJ2-7, with D tentatively TRBD1 (5 bases). This CDR3 comprises 14 residues. CDR1 and CDR2 from the germline V gene are PRHDT and FYEKMQ (reference sequence). Deletions cut 0 bases from V and 2 bases from J, with 8 bases between.

CDR3: CAWSLRGQGLTNEKLFF. The DNA of the CDR3 is TGTGCCTGGAGTCTAAGGGGACAGGGCCTTACTAATGAAAAACTGTTTTTT. The chain carries TRBV30 and TRBJ1-4, with 9 bases fitting TRBD1. Germline-derived CDR1 and CDR2 are GTSNPN and SVGIG (reference sequence). Trimming at V came to 2 bases and at J to 2 bases, leaving 9 bases not matched to a gene. The CDR3 has 17 residues.